These 29 T cell receptor beta chains were all obtained from the same sample, sequenced in a study of breast tumors, draining lymph nodes, adjacent tissues. MiXCR, run by TCRdb on the multiplex PCR reads, gives a single entry per CDR3 protein. The sample has about 110,000 distinct CDR3 sequences; under 40% are singletons. Axillary draining lymph nodes of breast cancer patients supplied the node samples. The sequenced sample consisted of axillary lymph node tissue. These receptors originate from a female donor with breast cancer. Some clones in this sample may be carry-over from other donors' samples.

Worth noting for this clonotype: Possible read error: a much larger clone is one base away. The V gene is TRBV11-3, the J gene TRBJ2-2; 15 nucleotides agree with TRBD2. Germline values: CDR1 SGHNT, CDR2 YENEEA. This CDR3 is built from 17 residues. CDR3 nucleotide sequence: TGTGCCGGCAGCCGTGGACTAGCGGGAGGGTACACCGGGGAGCTGTTTTTT. Its translation is CAGSRGLAGGYTGELFF.

This clonotype showed up many times. A much more abundant neighbour one base away suggests this may be a read error. The CDR3 DNA follows: TGCAGTGCTAGACATAGCGGGAGCACCTCCGAGCAGTACTTC. Translating it yields CSARHSGSTSEQYF. The genes are TRBV20-1 and TRBJ2-7; 9 bases line up with TRBD2. V shed 2 bases and J 6 bases; nucleotides not matched to a gene: 8. The CDR3 is made up of 14 amino acids. Germline lookup yields CDR1 DFQATT and CDR2 SNEGSKA (reference sequence).

Ten or more counts support this clonotype. CDR3 sequence: CASSPRGGINQPQHF. Here the CDR3 DNA reads TGTGCCAGCAGCCCGCGGGGGGGGATAAATCAGCCCCAGCATTTT. This sequence joins TRBV3-1 and TRBJ1-5; the D gene is possibly TRBD1 (5 bases). Germline CDR1 reads LGHDT; CDR2 reads YNNKEL (reference sequence). CDR3 size: 15 residues. Trimming took 4 bases from V and 4 from J, leaving 14 bases between them.

The V gene is TRBV6-1, the J gene TRBJ1-6; D is unresolved. This CDR3 spans 11 amino acids. V was cut by 4 bases and J by 15 bases, with 10 bases left in between. Germline V gene data show CDR1 as MNHNS and CDR2 as SASEGT. The CDR3 DNA sequence: TGTGCCAGCAGTGCCCGGACCTACCTCCACTTT. This codes for CASSARTYLHF.

The chain is built from TRBV4-1 and TRBJ1-4; D perhaps matches TRBD1 (5 bases). The CDR3 runs to 13 residues. V lost 2 bases and J lost 7, with 8 bases in between. Germline loops: CDR1 MGHRA, CDR2 YSYEKL. This CDR3 is CASSQWRGEKLFF. In nucleotides, the CDR3 is TGCGCCAGCAGCCAATGGAGGGGTGAAAAACTGTTTTTT.

This clonotype was observed many times. A much larger clone differs from this one at a single base, so this may be a read error. The genes are TRBV5-5 and TRBJ2-7, with D unresolved. The germline CDR1 and CDR2 sequences are SGHKS and YYEKEE (reference sequence). V was clipped by 0 bases and J by 2 bases, with 9 bases between them. The CDR3 spans 14 residues. DNA of the CDR3: TGTGCCAGCAGCTTGGCCGCTACCCCCTACGAGCAGTACTTC. It translates to CASSLAATPYEQYF.

The count of this clonotype is one. The chain links TRBV20-1 to TRBJ2-3; weak D call: TRBD1 (6 bases). Germline V gives CDR1 DFQATT, CDR2 SNEGSKA (reference sequence). The CDR3 is 14 residues long. Trimming removed 5 bases from V and 0 bases from J, with 12 bases in between. The CDR3 here is CSAVNRVSTDTQYF. Here the CDR3 DNA reads TGCAGTGCTGTAAACAGGGTGAGCACAGATACGCAGTATTTT.

In its sample, this clonotype was seen a few times. The chain uses TRBV7-3 and TRBJ1-1; D call uncertain. The germline V gene encodes CDR1 SGHTA and CDR2 FQGTGA. The V end lost 1 base, the J end lost 1 base, and 7 bases lay between the germline ends. The CDR3 runs 14 residues. The CDR3 DNA reads as TGTGCCAGCAGCTTAAATGCAGGGAACACTGAAGCTTTCTTT. This gives the protein CASSLNAGNTEAFF. The full variable domain, rest sourced from reference TRBV7-3 and TRBJ1-1, is GAGVSQTPSNKVTEKGKYVELRCDPISGHTALYWYRQSLGQGPEFLIYFQGTGAADDSGLPNDRFFAVRPEGSVSTLKIQRTERGDSAVYLCASSLNAGNTEAFFGQGTRLTVV.

Many counts were recorded for this clonotype. V and J are TRBV2 and TRBJ2-1, with a weak D call TRBD2 (6 bases). V lost 6 bases and J 1 base, leaving 16 bases between the germline ends. Germline assignment: CDR1 SNHLY and CDR2 FYNNEI. The CDR3 runs 16 residues. Here the CDR3 reads CASRHRDSESYNEQFF. The CDR3, as DNA: TGTGCCAGCAGGCACCGGGACTCCGAGTCCTACAATGAGCAGTTCTTC.

This clonotype was recorded at least ten times. The chain joins TRBV6-5 to TRBJ2-7; perhaps TRBD1 as D (6 bases). This CDR3 is built from 14 residues. Germline assignment: CDR1 MNHEY and CDR2 SVGAGI. The ends were cut back, 5 bases at V and 6 bases at J, with 17 bases in the middle. DNA of the CDR3: TGTGCCAGCAGTCACACCCCAGAAGGGGGCGAGCAGTACTTC. It codes for CASSHTPEGGEQYF.

This clonotype was recorded many times. The rearrangement uses TRBV7-6 and TRBJ2-7; no firm D call. The CDR3 consists of 14 residues. Germline CDR1 and CDR2: SGHVS and FNYEAQ. The germline V and J ends were trimmed by 0 bases and 2 bases, with 8 bases remaining between them. In DNA form, the CDR3 reads TGTGCCAGCAGCTTAGCAGCAGCCACCTACGAGCAGTACTTC. As protein: CASSLAAATYEQYF.

This clonotype occurred many times. The rearrangement joins TRBV6-2 or TRBV6-3 to TRBJ2-7, with 10 bases matching TRBD1. V lost 5 bases and J lost 4; bases outside the gene matches: 11. Germline V gene sequence: CDR1 MNHEY, CDR2 SVGEGT. This CDR3 has 16 amino acids. CDR3 DNA sequence: TGTGCCAGCAGTCCGACAGGGGGCGCGGCGAGGTACGAGCAGTACTTC. Amino acid sequence: CASSPTGGAARYEQYF.

This clonotype occurred many times. The V call is TRBV6-5, the J call TRBJ2-7; TRBD1 matches 7 bases. The junction had 18 bases not matched to a gene; V was cut back by 4 bases and J by 3 bases. The CDR3 runs to 18 residues. Germline values: CDR1 MNHEY, CDR2 SVGAGI. CDR3 in DNA: TGTGCCAGCAGTTTAAGACAGGGTCGCGATCCGTTCCACTACGAGCAGTACTTC. Translating it yields CASSLRQGRDPFHYEQYF.

This clonotype was counted ten times or more. The rearrangement joins TRBV11-2 to TRBJ2-1, with 9 positions matching TRBD1. Germline V gene sequence: CDR1 SGHAT, CDR2 FQNNGV. With V trimmed by 5 bases and J by 4 bases, 3 bases remained unmatched. The CDR3 runs to 14 residues. CDR3 DNA sequence: TGTGCCAGCAGCGTGACAGGGGGTTACAATGAGCAGTTCTTC. This gives the protein CASSVTGGYNEQFF.

This clonotype was seen many times. The V call is TRBV29-1, the J call TRBJ1-1; unclear D gene. The ends were cut back, 6 bases at V and 8 bases at J, with 4 bases in the middle. Looked up from germline, CDR1 is SQVTM and CDR2 is ANQGSEA. This CDR3 region has 8 residues. CDR3 protein: CSVAEAFF. The CDR3 DNA reads as TGCAGCGTAGCAGAAGCTTTCTTT.

There are many counts of this clonotype. The chain combines TRBV7-9 with TRBJ2-7; no clear D. The CDR3 loop spans 13 amino acids. Germline V lookup: CDR1 SEHNR, CDR2 FQNEAQ (reference sequence). Trimming shortened V by 0 bases and J by 2 bases, and 5 bases separated the two germline ends. The CDR3 region is CASSLASPYEQYF. CDR3 DNA: TGTGCCAGCAGCTTAGCTAGCCCCTACGAGCAGTACTTC.

This clonotype was recorded many times. The V call is TRBV5-1, the J call TRBJ2-5, with 11 bases fitting TRBD2. Germline V gives CDR1 SGHRS, CDR2 YFSETQ. V shed 2 bases and J 5 bases; nucleotides not matched to a gene: 5. This CDR3 region has 15 residues. DNA of the CDR3: TGCGCCAGCAGCTTTAGCGGGGGGGCTGAGGAGACCCAGTACTTC. As protein: CASSFSGGAEETQYF.

This clonotype was observed many times. J is TRBJ1-4 and V is TRBV4-3; TRBD1 aligns across 8 bases. The junction had 2 bases not matched to a gene; V was cut back by 0 bases and J by 5 bases. The CDR3 extends over 15 amino acids. CDR1 and CDR2 from the germline V gene are LGHNA and YSLEER. CDR3: CASSQDRQGNEKLFF. The CDR3 DNA is TGCGCCAGCAGCCAAGATCGACAGGGGAATGAAAAACTGTTTTTT.

The chain has TRBV20-1 and TRBJ1-6; TRBD1 aligns across 9 bases. The junction had 14 bases not matched to a gene; V was cut back by 7 bases and J by 10 bases. The CDR3 has 15 amino acids. CDR1 and CDR2 (germline): DFQATT, SNEGSKA (reference sequence). DNA for the CDR3: TGCAGTGTCGATGACGGGACAGGGAATGGCTCACCCCTCCACTTT. Translating gives CSVDDGTGNGSPLHF.

There are many counts of this clonotype. The V call is TRBV19, the J call TRBJ1-5; D remains ambiguous. The V gene lost 5 bases and the J gene lost 0 bases, with 14 bases spanning the gap. Germline CDR1 LNHDA, CDR2 SQIVND (reference sequence). This CDR3 spans 16 amino acids. CDR3 coding DNA: TGTGCCAGTAGTTTCCGGACGGCAGTTAGCAATCAGCCCCAGCATTTT. Translated, it gives CASSFRTAVSNQPQHF.

Many counts were recorded for this clonotype. The chain employs TRBV20-1 and TRBJ2-3, with TRBD2 identical over 10 bases. This CDR3 contains 15 residues. Germline CDR1 reads DFQATT; CDR2 reads SNEGSKA (reference sequence). J lost 4 bases, V lost 2 bases, and 6 bases had no gene match. CDR3 region: CSARFASGRADTQYF. The DNA for the CDR3 is TGCAGTGCTAGATTTGCTAGCGGGAGAGCAGATACGCAGTATTTT.

This clonotype showed up many times. This chain joins TRBV20-1 and TRBJ1-5; tentative D call: TRBD1 (5 bases). V was cut by 4 bases and J by 0 bases, with 7 bases left in between. The V gene's germline CDR1 is DFQATT and CDR2 SNEGSKA (reference sequence). The CDR3 has 13 residues. In DNA form, the CDR3 reads TGCAGTGCTACTACAGGTAGCAATCAGCCCCAGCATTTT. Amino acids: CSATTGSNQPQHF.

To note about this clonotype: The junction departs from the called germline gene at one end, perhaps through a read error. The chain recombines TRBV9 with TRBJ1-4; D is unclear. The CDR3 extends over 12 amino acids. Germline V lookup: CDR1 SGDLS, CDR2 YYNGEE. CDR3 DNA sequence: TGCGTCAGCAGCGTAGGCGGGAGTGAACTGTTTTTT. Translating gives CVSSVGGSELFF. The complete variable domain, with remaining parts taken from reference TRBV9 and TRBJ1-4, reads DSGVTQTPKHLITATGQRVTLRCSPRSGDLSVYWYQQSLDQGLQFLIQYYNGEERAKGNILERFSAQQFPDLHSELNLSSLELGDSALYFCVSSVGGSELFFGSGTQLSVL.

Regarding this clonotype: This may come from a read error, since a much larger clone is one base off. V gene TRBV30 combines with J gene TRBJ2-3; TRBD1 might be the D (5 bases). The DNA end favors TRBJ1-5, so the J call may be wrong. Germline V gene sequence: CDR1 GTSNPN, CDR2 SVGIG (reference sequence). The CDR3 runs to 13 residues. CDR3 DNA: TGTGCCTGGAGTGTAATTCGGGGGGATACGCAGCATTTT. This gives the protein CAWSVIRGDTQHF.

The chain is built from TRBV20-1 and TRBJ1-5; 8 positions match TRBD1. The J segment lost 0 bases and the V segment lost 6 bases, leaving 7 bases of the junction unmatched. Germline CDR1 is DFQATT and CDR2 is SNEGSKA (reference sequence). The CDR3 spans 15 residues. The CDR3 region has the DNA TGCAGTGCCACAGGGGGGGTCTATAGCAATCAGCCCCAGCATTTT. Its translation is CSATGGVYSNQPQHF.

V gene TRBV6-5 combines with J gene TRBJ1-6; D is uncertain. The germline gives CDR1 MNHEY, CDR2 SVGAGI. The CDR3 contains 13 residues. V lost 5 bases to trimming and J lost 15 bases, with 17 bases between them. This CDR3 reads CASSSLKRTYLHF. The CDR3 bases are TGTGCCAGCAGTAGCCTCAAACGGACCTACCTCCACTTT.

With respect to this clonotype: Compared with germline, one end of the junction differs, possibly owing to a read error. The rearrangement links TRBV7-2 to TRBJ2-3, with D unclear. The germline gives CDR1 SGHTA, CDR2 FQGNSA. The CDR3 runs to 15 residues. CDR3 bases: TGTGCCAGCAGCTTACGAAGAACGGGCACAGATGCGCAGTATTTT. Its translation is CASSLRRTGTDAQYF. Full variable domain (missing parts from reference TRBV7-2 and TRBJ2-3): GAGVSQSPSNKVTEKGKDVELRCDPISGHTALYWYRQSLGQGLEFLIYFQGNSAPDKSGLPSDRFSAERTGGSVSTLTIQRTQQEDSAVYLCASSLRRTGTDAQYFGPGTRLTVL.

This clonotype was picked up many times. The rearrangement joins TRBV5-1 to TRBJ2-5; D is unclear. The CDR3 is made up of 14 amino acids. V lost 0 bases and J 2 bases, leaving 8 bases between the germline ends. Germline CDR1 reads SGHRS; CDR2 reads YFSETQ. The CDR3 bases are TGCGCCAGCAGCTTGGTTGCTGCTCAAGAGACCCAGTACTTC. Encoded protein: CASSLVAAQETQYF.

V usage is TRBV19 and J usage is TRBJ2-1; TRBD2 matches 9 bases. J was trimmed by 1 base and V by 3 bases; bases with no gene match: 10. Germline CDR1 LNHDA, CDR2 SQIVND (reference sequence). This CDR3 contains 18 residues. The CDR3 DNA reads as TGTGCCAGTAGTATGCGTAGCGGGGGCCCCCTTTCCTACAATGAGCAGTTCTTC. It yields the protein CASSMRSGGPLSYNEQFF.